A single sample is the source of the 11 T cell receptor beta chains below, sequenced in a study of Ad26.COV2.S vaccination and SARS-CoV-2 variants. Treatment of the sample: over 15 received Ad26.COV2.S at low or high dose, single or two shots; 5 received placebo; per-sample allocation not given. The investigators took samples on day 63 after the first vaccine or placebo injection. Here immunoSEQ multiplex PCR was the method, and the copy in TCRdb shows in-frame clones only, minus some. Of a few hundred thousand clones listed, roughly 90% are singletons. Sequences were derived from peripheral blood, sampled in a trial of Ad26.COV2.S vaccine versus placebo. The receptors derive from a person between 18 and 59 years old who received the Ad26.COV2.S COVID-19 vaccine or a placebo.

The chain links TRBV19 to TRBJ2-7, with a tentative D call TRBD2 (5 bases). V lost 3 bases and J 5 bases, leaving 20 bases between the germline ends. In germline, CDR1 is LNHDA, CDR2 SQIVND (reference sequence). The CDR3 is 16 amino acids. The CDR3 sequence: CASSIRRHPEEDEQYV. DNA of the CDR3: TGTGCCAGTAGTATCAGGAGACACCCGGAGGAGGACGAGCAGTACGTC.

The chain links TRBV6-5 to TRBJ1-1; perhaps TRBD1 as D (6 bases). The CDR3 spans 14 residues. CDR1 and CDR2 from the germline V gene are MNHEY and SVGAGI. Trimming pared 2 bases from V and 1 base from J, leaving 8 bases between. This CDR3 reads CASSYGGANTEAFF. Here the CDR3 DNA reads TGTGCCAGCAGTTACGGGGGGGCGAACACTGAAGCTTTCTTT.

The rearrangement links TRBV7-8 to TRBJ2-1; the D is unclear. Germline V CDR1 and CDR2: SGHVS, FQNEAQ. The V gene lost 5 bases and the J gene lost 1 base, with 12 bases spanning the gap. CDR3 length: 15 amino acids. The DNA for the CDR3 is TGTGCCAGCAGCCCAAGGAGTACTTCCTACAATGAGCAGTTCTTC. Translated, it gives CASSPRSTSYNEQFF.

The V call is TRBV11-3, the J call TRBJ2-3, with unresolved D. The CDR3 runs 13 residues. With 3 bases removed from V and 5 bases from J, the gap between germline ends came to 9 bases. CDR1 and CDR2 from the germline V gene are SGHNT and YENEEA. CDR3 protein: CASSFWAGDTQYF. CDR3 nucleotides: TGTGCCAGCAGCTTTTGGGCCGGAGATACGCAGTATTTT.

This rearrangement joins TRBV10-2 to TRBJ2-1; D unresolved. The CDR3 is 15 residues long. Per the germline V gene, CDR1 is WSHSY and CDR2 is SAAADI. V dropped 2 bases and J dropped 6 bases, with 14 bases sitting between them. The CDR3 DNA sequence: TGCGCCAGCAGTGAGCCCCCTTCAAGCACCAATGAGCAGTTCTTC. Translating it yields CASSEPPSSTNEQFF.

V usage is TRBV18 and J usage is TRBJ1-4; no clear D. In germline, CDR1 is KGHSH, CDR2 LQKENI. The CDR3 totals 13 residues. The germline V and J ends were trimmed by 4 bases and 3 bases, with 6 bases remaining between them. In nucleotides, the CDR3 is TGTGCCAGCTCACGTGTACCTAATGAAAAACTGTTTTTT. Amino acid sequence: CASSRVPNEKLFF.

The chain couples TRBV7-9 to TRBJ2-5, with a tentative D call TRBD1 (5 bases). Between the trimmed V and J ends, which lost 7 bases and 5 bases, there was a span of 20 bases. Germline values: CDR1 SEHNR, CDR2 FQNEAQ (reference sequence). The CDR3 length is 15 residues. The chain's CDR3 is CASTNDGQTWETQYF. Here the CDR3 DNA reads TGTGCCAGCACCAACGACGGACAAACCTGGGAGACCCAGTACTTC.

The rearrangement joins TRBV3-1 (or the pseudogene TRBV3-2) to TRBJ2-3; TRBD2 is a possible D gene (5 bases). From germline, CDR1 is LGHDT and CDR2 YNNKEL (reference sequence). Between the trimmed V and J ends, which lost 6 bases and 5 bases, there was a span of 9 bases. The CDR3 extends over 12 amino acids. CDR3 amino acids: CASSAGGDTQYF. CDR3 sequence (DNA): TGTGCCAGCAGTGCGGGCGGAGATACGCAGTATTTT.

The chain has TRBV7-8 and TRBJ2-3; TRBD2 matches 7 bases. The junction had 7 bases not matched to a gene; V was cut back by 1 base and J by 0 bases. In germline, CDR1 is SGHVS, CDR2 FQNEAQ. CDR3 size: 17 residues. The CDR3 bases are TGTGCCAGCAGCTTAGTGGCTAGCGGCCTCAGCACAGATACGCAGTATTTT. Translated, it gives CASSLVASGLSTDTQYF.

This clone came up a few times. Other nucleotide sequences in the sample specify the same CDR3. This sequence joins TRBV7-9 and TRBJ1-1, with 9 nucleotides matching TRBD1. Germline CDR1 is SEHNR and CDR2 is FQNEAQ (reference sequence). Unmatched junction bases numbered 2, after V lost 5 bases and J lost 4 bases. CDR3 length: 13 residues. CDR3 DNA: TGTGCCAGCAGCCCGACAGGGGGCACTGAAGCTTTCTTT. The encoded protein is CASSPTGGTEAFF.

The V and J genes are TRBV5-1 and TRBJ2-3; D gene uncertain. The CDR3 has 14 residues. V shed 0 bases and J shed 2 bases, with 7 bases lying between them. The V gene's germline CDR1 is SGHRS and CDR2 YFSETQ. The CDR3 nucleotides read TGCGCCAGCAGCTTGGGGTCCGACACAGATACGCAGTATTTT. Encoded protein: CASSLGSDTDTQYF.